The 20 T cell receptor beta chains in this list originate from one sample, sequenced in a study of shared clonotypes between healthy human individuals. Some clones are missing from TCRdb's copy, which holds only in-frame ones; the method was immunoSEQ multiplex PCR. The table has 2 million to 3 million clones, 93% seen once. The material sequenced was naive CD4+ T cells from PBMCs. Specified subset: CD45RA+ positively selected. The origin of the receptors is a man between 18 and 29 years old in good health. Some clones in this sample may be carry-over from other donors' samples.

The chain is built from TRBV28 and TRBJ1-5; D gene unclear. This CDR3 region has 14 residues. V was pared by 3 bases and J by 5 bases, with 11 bases between. The germline V gene has CDR1 MDHEN and CDR2 SYDVKM. The CDR3 loop is CASSLLEGHQPQHF. In DNA, the CDR3 is TGTGCCAGCAGTTTGCTCGAGGGTCATCAGCCCCAGCATTTT.

The chain couples TRBV27 to TRBJ2-2; tentatively, D is TRBD2 (7 bases). The CDR3 totals 17 residues. V was clipped by 5 bases and J by 6 bases, with 22 bases between them. Per the germline V gene, CDR1 is MNHEY and CDR2 is SMNVEV (reference sequence). The CDR3 region is CASSPSPGGAMSGELFF. Here the CDR3 DNA reads TGTGCCAGCAGTCCAAGTCCGGGGGGCGCAATGTCCGGGGAGCTGTTTTTT.

The rearrangement joins TRBV6-1 to TRBJ2-2; D tentatively fits TRBD1 or TRBD2 (5 bases each). CDR1 and CDR2 from the germline V gene are MNHNS and SASEGT. Trimming took off 2 bases at V and 3 bases at J, with 13 bases between the two ends. The CDR3 has 16 amino acids. The CDR3 region has the DNA TGTGCCAGCAGTGAACTTGGGGGAACATACACCGGGGAGCTGTTTTTT. This sequence encodes CASSELGGTYTGELFF.

The chain is built from TRBV5-4 and TRBJ2-3, with TRBD2 as a possible D gene (7 bases). Germline CDR1 SGHNT, CDR2 YYREEE (reference sequence). V gave up 9 bases and J gave up 2 bases, with 22 bases separating them. This CDR3 spans 16 amino acids. CDR3 protein: CATRPGASGPTDTQYF. The CDR3 region has the DNA TGTGCCACCCGACCGGGGGCTAGCGGCCCCACAGATACGCAGTATTTT.

J is TRBJ2-7 and V is TRBV19, with D maybe TRBD1 (5 bases). The CDR3 consists of 14 residues. V lost 0 bases to trimming and J lost 7 bases, with 13 bases between them. CDR1 is LNHDA, CDR2 SQIVND, per germline (reference sequence). For the CDR3, the DNA is TGTGCCAGTAGTATAGAGATTCAGGGAAGGGAGCAGTACTTC. Translation: CASSIEIQGREQYF.

The rearrangement joins TRBV4-2 to TRBJ2-5; perhaps TRBD1 as D (6 bases). The CDR3 loop spans 13 amino acids. Trimming left V 6 bases short and J 4 bases short, with 12 bases between. Germline V CDR1 and CDR2: LGHNA, YNFKEQ. This CDR3 reads CASSTGRGETQYF. CDR3 bases: TGTGCCAGCAGTACAGGGAGAGGAGAGACCCAGTACTTC.

V gene TRBV7-9 combines with J gene TRBJ2-7; 7 bases line up with TRBD1. Germline lookup yields CDR1 SEHNR and CDR2 FQNEAQ (reference sequence). CDR3 length: 13 amino acids. Germline trimming cut 4 bases from V and 0 bases from J; bases unmatched to any gene: 0. The CDR3 region is CASSWTGSYEQYF. CDR3 nucleotides: TGTGCCAGCAGCTGGACAGGCTCCTACGAGCAGTACTTC. Filled out from reference TRBV7-9 and TRBJ2-7, the complete variable domain reads DTGVSQNPRHKITKRGQNVTFRCDPISEHNRLYWYRQTLGQGPEFLTYFQNEAQLEKSRLLSDRFSAERPKGSFSTLEIQRTEQGDSAMYLCASSWTGSYEQYFGPGTRLTVT.

J is TRBJ2-4 and V is TRBV19; 7 nucleotides line up with TRBD1. Germline V gene lookup returns CDR1 LNHDA and CDR2 SQIVND (reference sequence). V lost 4 bases, J lost 7 bases, and 16 bases stayed unmatched. The CDR3 sequence is 17 residues long. CDR3 in DNA: TGTGCCAGTAGTAGGGGACAGTTAGTGGTTCGAACGAACATTCAGTACTTC. Its protein product is CASSRGQLVVRTNIQYF. The variable domain in full, completed from reference TRBV19 and TRBJ2-4, reads DGGITQSPKYLFRKEGQNVTLSCEQNLNHDAMYWYRQDPGQGLRLIYYSQIVNDFQKGDIAEGYSVSREKKESFPLTVTSAQKNPTAFYLCASSRGQLVVRTNIQYFGAGTRLSVL.

This clone was seen once. Here the CDR3 reads CASSKATSGGTDTQYF. The CDR3 region has the DNA TGTGCCAGCAGCAAAGCTACTAGCGGGGGCACAGATACGCAGTATTTT. The chain recombines TRBV21-1 with TRBJ2-3; the table's D call, TRBD2, was not checked against the DNA. TRBV21-1 is a pseudogene segment. This CDR3 spans 16 amino acids.

The J gene is TRBJ1-5, the V gene TRBV15; D is uncertain. The V end was cut by 5 bases, the J end by 5 bases, with 10 bases between. Germline loops: CDR1 LNHNV, CDR2 YYDKDF (reference sequence). The CDR3 length is 13 residues. In DNA, the CDR3 is TGTGCCACCAGCGCCGGAAGGCATCAGCCCCAGCATTTT. Protein: CATSAGRHQPQHF.

The chain is built from TRBV13 and TRBJ2-7; TRBD1 matches 7 bases. V was pared by 5 bases and J by 0 bases, with 7 bases of the junction left unmatched. The CDR3 has 15 residues. CDR1 and CDR2 (germline): PRHDT, FYEKMQ (reference sequence). The CDR3 loop reads CASSVWTGSSYEQYF. The CDR3 DNA is TGTGCCAGCAGCGTCTGGACAGGCAGCTCCTACGAGCAGTACTTC. The whole variable domain, remainder taken from reference TRBV13 and TRBJ2-7, is AAGVIQSPRHLIKEKRETATLKCYPIPRHDTVYWYQQGPGQDPQFLISFYEKMQSDKGSIPDRFSAQQFSDYHSELNMSSLELGDSALYFCASSVWTGSSYEQYFGPGTRLTVT.

This chain uses TRBV5-1 with TRBJ1-1, with D possibly being TRBD1 (5 bases). This CDR3 contains 14 residues. Germline loops: CDR1 SGHRS, CDR2 YFSETQ. Trimming left V 6 bases short and J 0 bases short, with 12 bases between. The CDR3 DNA reads as TGCGCCAGCAACCTACAGGACATGAACACTGAAGCTTTCTTT. Translated: CASNLQDMNTEAFF.

This clone was counted only a few times. This chain joins TRBV15 and TRBJ2-1; the match to TRBD2 covers 8 bases. This CDR3 spans 15 amino acids. V shed 1 base and J 7 bases; nucleotides not matched to a gene: 6. Germline V CDR1 and CDR2: LNHNV, YYDKDF (reference sequence). CDR3 loop: CATSRGAGVLNEQFF. The CDR3, as DNA: TGTGCCACCAGCAGAGGAGCGGGAGTGCTTAATGAGCAGTTCTTC.

The chain couples TRBV7-9 to TRBJ1-3; tentatively, D is TRBD1 (5 bases). This CDR3 has 11 residues. Between the trimmed V and J ends, which lost 8 bases and 15 bases, there was a span of 17 bases. Per the germline V gene, CDR1 is SEHNR and CDR2 is FQNEAQ (reference sequence). The CDR3: CASAQLTDTYF. In DNA, the CDR3 is TGTGCCAGCGCGCAGCTGACAGATACATATTTT.

The V gene is TRBV7-2, the J gene TRBJ1-1; tentative D call: TRBD1 (5 bases). The CDR3 contains 14 residues. Trimming removed 2 bases at V and 4 bases at J, with 11 bases between. CDR1 SGHTA and CDR2 FQGNSA come from the germline V gene. CDR3 amino acids: CASSLLREVTEAFF. CDR3 bases: TGTGCCAGCAGCTTACTCAGGGAGGTCACTGAAGCTTTCTTT.

V gene TRBV19 combines with J gene TRBJ2-5; 7 bases line up with TRBD1. The CDR3 has 16 amino acids. The V and J ends lost 4 bases and 1 base, in that order; junction bases with no gene match: 9. Germline CDR1 reads LNHDA; CDR2 reads SQIVND (reference sequence). CDR3: CASSTPGQLGQETQYF. CDR3 in DNA: TGTGCCAGTAGTACTCCGGGACAGCTAGGCCAAGAGACCCAGTACTTC. Supplemented by reference TRBV19 and TRBJ2-5, the full variable domain reads DGGITQSPKYLFRKEGQNVTLSCEQNLNHDAMYWYRQDPGQGLRLIYYSQIVNDFQKGDIAEGYSVSREKKESFPLTVTSAQKNPTAFYLCASSTPGQLGQETQYFGPGTRLLVL.

The rearrangement joins TRBV28 to TRBJ1-5, with TRBD1 identical over 11 bases. The germline gives CDR1 MDHEN, CDR2 SYDVKM. The CDR3 is 15 amino acids. V lost 7 bases to trimming and J lost 5 bases; unmatched junction nucleotides: 7. The CDR3 sequence is CASTSGTGGYQPQHF. DNA for the CDR3: TGTGCCAGCACTTCCGGGACAGGGGGTTATCAGCCCCAGCATTTT. The full variable domain, its missing parts supplied by reference TRBV28 and TRBJ1-5, is DVKVTQSSRYLVKRTGEKVFLECVQDMDHENMFWYRQDPGLGLRLIYFSYDVKMKEKGDIPEGYSVSREKKERFSLILESASTNQTSMYLCASTSGTGGYQPQHFGDGTRLSIL.

The CDR3 reads CASSPAQGLRYEQYF. The CDR3 region has the DNA TGTGCCAGCTCACCTGCGCAGGGGCTCAGGTACGAGCAGTACTTC. The chain uses TRBV18 and TRBJ2-7; possible D gene TRBD1, 6 bases. CDR3 length: 15 residues. V was trimmed by 3 bases and J by 4 bases, leaving 16 bases between them. Germline V CDR1 and CDR2: KGHSH, LQKENI.

V is TRBV6-1 and J is TRBJ1-5; D perhaps matches TRBD1 (6 bases). CDR3 size: 15 residues. Trimming shortened V by 7 bases and J by 4 bases, and 17 bases separated the two germline ends. CDR1 MNHNS and CDR2 SASEGT come from the germline V gene. The CDR3: CASTMNTGANQPQHF. The CDR3 nucleotides are TGTGCCAGCACCATGAACACGGGGGCAAATCAGCCCCAGCATTTT.

In the case of this clone: Other DNA sequences in this specimen translate into the identical CDR3. This chain links TRBV9 with TRBJ2-1; D might be TRBD1 (6 bases). V shed 0 bases and J shed 3 bases, with 10 bases lying between them. The CDR3 is made up of 15 amino acids. Germline V CDR1 and CDR2: SGDLS, YYNGEE. The CDR3 here is CASSVAGDLYNEQFF. The DNA of the CDR3 is TGTGCCAGCAGCGTAGCAGGGGACCTCTACAATGAGCAGTTCTTC.